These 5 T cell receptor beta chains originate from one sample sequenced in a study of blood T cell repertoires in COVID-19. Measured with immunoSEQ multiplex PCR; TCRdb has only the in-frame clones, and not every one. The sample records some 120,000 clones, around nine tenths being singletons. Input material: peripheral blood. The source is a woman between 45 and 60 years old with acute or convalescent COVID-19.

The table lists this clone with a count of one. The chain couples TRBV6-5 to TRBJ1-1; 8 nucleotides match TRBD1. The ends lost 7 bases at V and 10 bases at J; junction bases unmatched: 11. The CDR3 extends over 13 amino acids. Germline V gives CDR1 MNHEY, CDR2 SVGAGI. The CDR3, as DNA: TGTGCCAGCAAAAGAGGACAGGGAGGTCGAGCTTTCTTT. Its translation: CASKRGQGGRAFF.

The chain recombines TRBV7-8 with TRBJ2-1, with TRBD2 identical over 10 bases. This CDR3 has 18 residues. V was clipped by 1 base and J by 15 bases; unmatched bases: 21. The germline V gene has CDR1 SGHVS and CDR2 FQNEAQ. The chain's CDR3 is CASSLVFAGTSDFRVRFF. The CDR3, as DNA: TGTGCCAGCAGCTTAGTCTTCGCGGGGACTAGCGACTTTCGTGTTCGGTTCTTC.

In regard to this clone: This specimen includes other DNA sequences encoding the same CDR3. The CDR3 region has the DNA TGTGCCAGCTCACCAGCAGGGGAGAACACTGAAGCTTTCTTT. Amino acid sequence: CASSPAGENTEAFF. The chain has TRBV18 and TRBJ1-1; weak D call: TRBD1 (6 bases). With 2 bases removed from V and 1 base from J, the gap between germline ends came to 8 bases. Looked up from germline, CDR1 is KGHSH and CDR2 is LQKENI. CDR3 length: 14 residues.

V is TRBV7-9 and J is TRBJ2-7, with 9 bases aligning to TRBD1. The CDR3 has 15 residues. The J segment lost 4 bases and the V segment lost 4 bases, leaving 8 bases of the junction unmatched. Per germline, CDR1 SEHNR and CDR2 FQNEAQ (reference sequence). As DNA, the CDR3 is TGTGCCAGCAGCTCTCCGTGGACAGGGGAGTACGAGCAGTACTTC. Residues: CASSSPWTGEYEQYF.

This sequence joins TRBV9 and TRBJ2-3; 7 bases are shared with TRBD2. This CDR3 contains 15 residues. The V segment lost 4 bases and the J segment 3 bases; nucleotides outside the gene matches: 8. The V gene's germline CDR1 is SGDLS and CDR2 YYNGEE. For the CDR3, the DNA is TGTGCCAGCAGCCTCTGGGGGGGAAAGACAGATACGCAGTATTTT. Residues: CASSLWGGKTDTQYF.